The 23 T cell receptor beta chains below come from one sample, sequenced in a study of blood T cell repertoires in COVID-19. The repertoire was sequenced with immunoSEQ multiplex PCR; TCRdb's copy has only in-frame clones and lacks some. The sample has fewer than 300,000 clones, roughly 88% seen once. Sequencing was performed on PBMCs or T cells enriched from blood (not recorded which). The receptors were gathered from a woman aged 40 to 50 with acute COVID-19.

The chain employs TRBV19 and TRBJ2-7, with 8 bases aligning to TRBD1. Per germline, CDR1 LNHDA and CDR2 SQIVND (reference sequence). CDR3 length: 14 residues. J was trimmed by 4 bases and V by 5 bases; bases with no gene match: 7. As DNA, the CDR3 is TGTGCCAGTAGTTTCCGGGACAGGTGGTACGAGCAGTACTTC. Translation gives CASSFRDRWYEQYF.

The chain links TRBV6-2 or TRBV6-3 to TRBJ2-6, with D possibly being TRBD1 (5 bases). Germline CDR1 and CDR2: MNHEY and SVGEGT. V was shortened by 2 bases and J by 0 bases, with 11 bases between the two germline ends. The CDR3 is 17 residues long. This chain's CDR3 is CASSYGIGASGANVLTF. CDR3 bases: TGTGCCAGCAGTTACGGTATAGGGGCCTCTGGGGCCAACGTCCTGACTTTC.

The chain uses TRBV12-5 and TRBJ2-1; 8 bases are a match to TRBD2. CDR1 is LGHNT, CDR2 FRNRAP, per germline. V gave up 6 bases and J gave up 8 bases; unmatched junction bases: 12. This CDR3 comprises 15 residues. The CDR3 coding sequence is TGTGCTAGTGGCTTTAGCGGGATTAAAAGGGATGAGCAGTTCTTC. Protein product: CASGFSGIKRDEQFF.

J is TRBJ2-5 and V is TRBV18; D perhaps matches TRBD2 (6 bases). This CDR3 contains 15 residues. Trimming left V 3 bases short and J 4 bases short, with 15 bases between. CDR1 and CDR2 (germline): KGHSH, LQKENI. CDR3 in amino acids: CASSPGRGSSETQYF. CDR3 bases: TGTGCCAGCTCACCGGGTCGGGGGAGCTCAGAGACCCAGTACTTC. The full variable domain, with the rest looked up from reference TRBV18 and TRBJ2-5, is NAGVMQNPRHLVRRRGQEARLRCSPMKGHSHVYWYRQLPEEGLKFMVYLQKENIIDESGMPKERFSAEFPKEGPSILRIQQVVRGDSAAYFCASSPGRGSSETQYFGPGTRLLVL.

This clone appeared once. V gene TRBV3-1 (or the pseudogene TRBV3-2) combines with J gene TRBJ2-1, with D tentatively TRBD2 (5 bases). Germline V lookup: CDR1 LGHDT, CDR2 YNNKEL (reference sequence). Trimming pared 3 bases from V and 4 bases from J, leaving 16 bases between. The CDR3 runs to 16 residues. CDR3 DNA: TGTGCCAGCAGCCAGAGGTTTAGCGCCCCTTACAATGAGCAGTTCTTC. This translates into CASSQRFSAPYNEQFF.

The rearrangement links TRBV25-1 to TRBJ2-3; 7 nucleotides agree with TRBD2. V shed 5 bases, J shed 4 bases, and the junction held 9 bases outside the gene matches. Germline V gene data show CDR1 as MGHDK and CDR2 as SYGVNS. The CDR3 sequence is 15 residues long. CDR3: CASSSFTSVPDTQYF. The CDR3 DNA is TGTGCCAGCAGTTCCTTCACTAGCGTCCCAGATACGCAGTATTTT. Together with reference TRBV25-1 and TRBJ2-3, the CDR3 gives the full variable domain: EADIYQTPRYLVIGTGKKITLECSQTMGHDKMYWYQQDPGMELHLIHYSYGVNSTEKGDLSSESTVSRIRTEHFPLTLESARPSHTSQYLCASSSFTSVPDTQYFGPGTRLTVL.

The gene calls are TRBV29-1 and TRBJ1-1, with 7 positions matching TRBD1. The CDR3 consists of 13 residues. Germline loops: CDR1 SQVTM, CDR2 ANQGSEA. With V trimmed by 6 bases and J by 6 bases, 10 bases remained unmatched. The CDR3 nucleotides are TGCAGCGTGGGGGGACAGTTTCTCGCTGAAGCTTTCTTT. Translation gives CSVGGQFLAEAFF.

The V gene is TRBV7-2, the J gene TRBJ1-1; 8 nucleotides agree with TRBD1. Unmatched junction bases numbered 10, after V lost 5 bases and J lost 5 bases. The CDR3 loop spans 15 amino acids. CDR1 is SGHTA, CDR2 FQGNSA, per germline. The DNA of the CDR3 is TGTGCCAGCAGCCCCGGACAGGGAAGGCAGACTGAAGCTTTCTTT. Its translation: CASSPGQGRQTEAFF.

The chain links TRBV9 to TRBJ1-2, with 10 bases aligning to TRBD1. V lost 2 bases, J lost 8 bases, and 9 bases stayed unmatched. CDR1 and CDR2 from the germline V gene are SGDLS and YYNGEE. This CDR3 region has 15 residues. The DNA for the CDR3 is TGTGCCAGCAGCGTCTCCGGGACAGGGGAGGAAGGCTACACCTTC. Protein sequence: CASSVSGTGEEGYTF.

The chain joins TRBV2 to TRBJ1-1; D not resolved. This CDR3 region has 11 residues. Trimming took 8 bases from V and 11 from J, leaving 15 bases between them. Germline V gene data show CDR1 as SNHLY and CDR2 as FYNNEI. CDR3 nucleotides: TGTGCCAGCTCGGTGTTTGTCGAGGCTTTCTTT. Its protein is CASSVFVEAFF.

This rearrangement joins TRBV19 to TRBJ1-1, with TRBD1 as a possible D gene (5 bases). Trimming cost V 3 bases and J 5 bases, with 13 bases left between them. The CDR3 totals 14 residues. In germline, CDR1 is LNHDA, CDR2 SQIVND (reference sequence). The CDR3 here is CASSMGYKGTEAFF. In nucleotides, the CDR3 is TGTGCCAGTAGTATGGGTTACAAGGGGACTGAAGCTTTCTTT.

J is TRBJ2-7 and V is TRBV27, with 11 bases lining up with TRBD2. CDR1 MNHEY and CDR2 SMNVEV come from the germline V gene (reference sequence). V gave up 3 bases and J gave up 3 bases; unmatched junction bases: 16. CDR3 size: 19 residues. This CDR3 is CASSFKTPNGLAGLYEQYF. The CDR3 coding sequence is TGTGCCAGCAGTTTTAAGACACCCAACGGACTAGCGGGTCTCTACGAGCAGTACTTC.

V usage is TRBV7-2 and J usage is TRBJ2-3, with 8 nucleotides matching TRBD2. With V trimmed by 5 bases and J by 1 base, 11 bases remained unmatched. From germline, CDR1 is SGHTA and CDR2 FQGNSA. The CDR3 is 17 residues long. The CDR3 bases are TGTGCCAGCAGCGAACGACTAGCGACTTTGGGCACAGATACGCAGTATTTT. Its protein is CASSERLATLGTDTQYF.

The gene calls are TRBV6-5 and TRBJ2-3; no clear D. Germline V CDR1 and CDR2: MNHEY, SVGAGI. The CDR3 spans 13 residues. The V gene lost 10 bases and the J gene lost 6 bases, with 17 bases spanning the gap. The CDR3 DNA sequence: TGTGCCACCCACCCTGACATTTTGGATACGCAGTATTTT. Protein sequence: CATHPDILDTQYF.

The chain employs TRBV25-1 and TRBJ2-7; 9 nucleotides align to TRBD2. This CDR3 has 13 residues. The junction had 6 bases not matched to a gene; V was cut back by 9 bases and J by 3 bases. In germline, CDR1 is MGHDK, CDR2 SYGVNS. CDR3 loop: CASEAGGYYEQYF. CDR3 DNA: TGTGCCAGTGAAGCGGGAGGTTACTACGAGCAGTACTTC.

V gene TRBV7-9 combines with J gene TRBJ2-7, with D uncertain. The V and J ends lost 4 bases and 0 bases respectively, with 7 bases between them. Germline V gene data show CDR1 as SEHNR and CDR2 as FQNEAQ (reference sequence). The CDR3 has 13 amino acids. The CDR3 region has the DNA TGTGCCAGCAGCTCGTACAGCTCCTACGAGCAGTACTTC. Translated, it gives CASSSYSSYEQYF. Full variable domain (outside the CDR3, taken from reference TRBV7-9 and TRBJ2-7): DTGVSQNPRHKITKRGQNVTFRCDPISEHNRLYWYRQTLGQGPEFLTYFQNEAQLEKSRLLSDRFSAERPKGSFSTLEIQRTEQGDSAMYLCASSSYSSYEQYFGPGTRLTVT.

This clone was picked up one time. V usage is TRBV30 and J usage is TRBJ1-2; 8 nucleotides agree with TRBD1. Germline-derived CDR1 and CDR2 are GTSNPN and SVGIG (reference sequence). The CDR3 has 13 residues. J lost 2 bases, V lost 6 bases, and 5 bases had no gene match. The CDR3 DNA sequence: TGTGCCTGTTCCGGGACAGGAAACTATGGCTACACCTTC. This translates into CACSGTGNYGYTF.

This clone showed up just once. The chain uses TRBV7-3 and TRBJ1-1; tentatively, D is TRBD1 (6 bases). The CDR3 is made up of 13 amino acids. Germline-derived CDR1 and CDR2 are SGHTA and FQGTGA. Between the trimmed V and J ends, which lost 5 bases and 11 bases, there was a span of 18 bases. The CDR3 DNA reads as TGTGCCAGCAGCCTAGGGGGGGATAGTTTGGCTTTCTTT. The encoded protein is CASSLGGDSLAFF.

The rearrangement links TRBV4-1 to TRBJ2-2; D possibly corresponds to TRBD1 (5 bases). CDR1 and CDR2 from the germline V gene are MGHRA and YSYEKL. The length of the CDR3 is 14 residues. V gave up 4 bases and J gave up 6 bases, with 12 bases separating them. In nucleotides, the CDR3 is TGCGCCAGCAGCCTTGCAGTGGGGCCCGGGGAGCTGTTTTTT. Translation gives CASSLAVGPGELFF.

This clone was found a few times. This rearrangement joins TRBV19 to TRBJ1-5; 9 bases match TRBD1. Per germline, CDR1 LNHDA and CDR2 SQIVND (reference sequence). Losses at the gene ends were 5 bases for V and 3 bases for J; bases not matched to a gene: 5. The CDR3 runs to 15 residues. The CDR3 is CASSRTGDNNQPQHF. The CDR3 DNA reads TGTGCCAGTAGTCGGACAGGGGACAACAATCAGCCCCAGCATTTT.

The rearrangement joins TRBV2 to TRBJ1-4, with 7 bases that match TRBD1. Germline V lookup: CDR1 SNHLY, CDR2 FYNNEI. The CDR3 length is 15 residues. Trimming removed 9 bases from V and 6 bases from J; junction bases left unmatched: 13. Here the CDR3 reads CASLKTGTVYEKLFF. In DNA form, the CDR3 reads TGTGCCAGTCTTAAAACCGGGACAGTATATGAAAAACTGTTTTTT.

The J gene is TRBJ1-5, the V gene TRBV28; D may be TRBD1 (5 bases). The CDR3 extends over 16 amino acids. Deletions cut 4 bases from V and 3 bases from J, with 16 bases between. Germline-derived CDR1 and CDR2 are MDHEN and SYDVKM. The CDR3 loop reads CASSSRLVGPNQPQHF. The CDR3 bases are TGTGCCAGCAGTTCCCGGCTCGTGGGGCCCAATCAGCCCCAGCATTTT.

V is TRBV19 and J is TRBJ2-3, with D possibly being TRBD2 (5 bases). The CDR3 covers 15 residues. Germline values: CDR1 LNHDA, CDR2 SQIVND (reference sequence). V dropped 0 bases and J dropped 2 bases, with 9 bases sitting between them. CDR3 protein: CASSIEGVSTDTQYF. The CDR3 bases are TGTGCCAGTAGTATAGAGGGAGTTTCCACAGATACGCAGTATTTT.